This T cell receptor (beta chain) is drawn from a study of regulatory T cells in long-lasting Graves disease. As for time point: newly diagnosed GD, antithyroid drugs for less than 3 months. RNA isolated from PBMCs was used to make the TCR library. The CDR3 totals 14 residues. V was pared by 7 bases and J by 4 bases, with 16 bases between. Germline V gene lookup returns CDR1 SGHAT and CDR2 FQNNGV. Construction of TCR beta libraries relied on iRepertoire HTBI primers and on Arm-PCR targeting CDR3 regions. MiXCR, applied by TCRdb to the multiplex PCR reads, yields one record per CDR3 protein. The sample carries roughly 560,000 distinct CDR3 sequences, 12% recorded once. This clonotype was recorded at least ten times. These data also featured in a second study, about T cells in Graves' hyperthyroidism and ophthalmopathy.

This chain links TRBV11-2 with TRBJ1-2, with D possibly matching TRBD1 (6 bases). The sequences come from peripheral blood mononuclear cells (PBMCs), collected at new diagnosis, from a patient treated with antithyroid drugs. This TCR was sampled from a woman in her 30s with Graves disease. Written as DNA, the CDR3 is TGTGCCAGCAACCACATACGGGGGCTCTATGGCTACACCTTC. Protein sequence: CASNHIRGLYGYTF.